The 32 T cell receptor beta chains reported below all come from one sample, sequenced in a study of shared clonotypes between healthy human individuals. The data were produced by immunoSEQ multiplex PCR, yet TCRdb's version contains in-frame clones alone and is incomplete. The sample lists over 700,000 clones; 72% were seen once. What was sequenced was memory CD4+ T cells sorted from blood. Subset described: CD45RA-negative fraction. The receptors here all came from a woman younger than 45 in good health.

The chain is built from TRBV9 and TRBJ2-2; weak D call: TRBD1 (6 bases). The V end was cut by 3 bases, the J end by 6 bases, with 9 bases between. This CDR3 spans 13 amino acids. The germline gives CDR1 SGDLS, CDR2 YYNGEE. CDR3 DNA: TGTGCCAGCAGCGGGACAGTATCCGGGGAGCTGTTTTTT. The encoded protein is CASSGTVSGELFF.

This clone has a single count. The same CDR3 also results from other DNA sequences found in this sample. The V gene is TRBV18, the J gene TRBJ2-7; no reliable D call. With 3 bases removed from V and 1 base from J, the gap between germline ends came to 10 bases. CDR1 and CDR2 from the germline V gene are KGHSH and LQKENI. The CDR3 extends over 14 amino acids. CDR3 sequence reads: CASSPQGNSYEQYF. The CDR3 coding sequence is TGTGCCAGCTCACCCCAAGGCAATTCCTACGAGCAGTACTTC.

This chain joins TRBV5-5 and TRBJ2-3, with 7 bases lining up with TRBD2. J gave up 4 bases and V 2 bases, and 13 bases lay outside the gene matches. Per the germline V gene, CDR1 is SGHKS and CDR2 is YYEKEE (reference sequence). The CDR3 consists of 17 residues. The CDR3: CASSFGLAVALSDTQYF. The CDR3 region has the DNA TGTGCCAGCAGCTTTGGGCTAGCGGTTGCATTATCAGATACGCAGTATTTT. Looking up the rest from reference TRBV5-5 and TRBJ2-3 gives the full variable domain: DAGVTQSPTHLIKTRGQQVTLRCSPISGHKSVSWYQQVLGQGPQFIFQYYEKEERGRGNFPDRFSARQFPNYSSELNVNALLLGDSALYLCASSFGLAVALSDTQYFGPGTRLTVL.

The V and J genes are TRBV27 and TRBJ1-2, with D maybe TRBD1 (5 bases). The ends were cut back, 4 bases at V and 5 bases at J, with 11 bases in the middle. The germline CDR1 and CDR2 sequences are MNHEY and SMNVEV (reference sequence). There are 13 residues in the CDR3. The chain's CDR3 is CASSSQGVYGYTF. CDR3 bases: TGTGCCAGCAGTTCCCAAGGGGTATATGGCTACACCTTC.

The chain uses TRBV27 and TRBJ2-3; tentatively, D is TRBD2 (6 bases). Germline V gene sequence: CDR1 MNHEY, CDR2 SMNVEV (reference sequence). The germline V and J ends were trimmed by 0 bases and 6 bases, with 13 bases remaining between them. CDR3 length: 15 residues. CDR3 nucleotides: TGTGCCAGCAGTTTATCTAGCGGTGGTTTTGATACGCAGTATTTT. Its translation: CASSLSSGGFDTQYF.

This rearrangement joins TRBV12-5 to TRBJ1-1; 7 positions agree with TRBD1. Trimming cost V 5 bases and J 3 bases; bases outside gene matches: 6. The CDR3 runs 14 residues. Germline V lookup: CDR1 LGHNT, CDR2 FRNRAP. The CDR3 protein is CASGLGGRDTEAFF. Here the CDR3 DNA reads TGTGCTAGTGGTCTAGGGGGCAGGGACACTGAAGCTTTCTTT.

This chain links TRBV18 with TRBJ1-4, with 7 bases aligning to TRBD1. The CDR3 totals 14 residues. The germline CDR1 and CDR2 sequences are KGHSH and LQKENI. V lost 2 bases to trimming and J lost 8 bases; unmatched junction nucleotides: 5. The CDR3 loop reads CASSPGVTGEKLFF. CDR3 DNA sequence: TGTGCCAGCTCACCAGGGGTGACAGGGGAAAAACTGTTTTTT.

As concerns this clone: This sample also contains other DNA sequences that code for the same CDR3. The CDR3 loop reads CASSTGMNNSPLHF. CDR3 nucleotide sequence: TGTGCCAGCAGCACGGGGATGAATAATTCACCCCTCCACTTT. This rearrangement joins TRBV14 to TRBJ1-6; D gene ambiguous. Germline V CDR1 and CDR2: SGHDN, FVKESK. V shed 5 bases and J shed 5 bases, with 10 bases lying between them. CDR3 size: 14 residues.

The rearrangement links TRBV25-1 to TRBJ2-7; perhaps TRBD1 as D (6 bases). The length of the CDR3 is 16 residues. Germline loops: CDR1 MGHDK, CDR2 SYGVNS. V lost 4 bases and J lost 3, with 19 bases in between. The CDR3 DNA reads as TGTGCCAGCAGTGGCCCCGGGACAATCGGATTCTACGAGCAGTACTTC. Protein sequence: CASSGPGTIGFYEQYF.

This clone was found a few times. The chain recombines TRBV5-1 with TRBJ2-3; D gene uncertain. V was cut by 2 bases and J by 0 bases, with 10 bases left in between. The CDR3 sequence is 15 residues long. The germline CDR1 and CDR2 sequences are SGHRS and YFSETQ. This chain's CDR3 is CASSFQLSSTDTQYF. The CDR3 DNA reads as TGCGCCAGCAGCTTCCAATTGAGTAGCACAGATACGCAGTATTTT.

The genes are TRBV5-1 and TRBJ2-1; 10 bases fit TRBD2. Germline V CDR1 and CDR2: SGHRS, YFSETQ. With 5 bases clipped from V and 2 bases from J, the junction kept 13 bases outside the gene matches. The CDR3 has 18 residues. The CDR3 loop reads CASRARASGSITYNEQFF. CDR3 sequence (DNA): TGCGCCAGCAGGGCTAGGGCTAGCGGGAGCATCACCTACAATGAGCAGTTCTTC.

The V gene is TRBV25-1, the J gene TRBJ2-7, with D possibly matching TRBD1 (6 bases). The CDR3 covers 13 residues. Trimming took 5 bases from V and 3 from J, leaving 11 bases between them. Looked up from germline, CDR1 is MGHDK and CDR2 is SYGVNS. The CDR3 protein is CASSLRGGYEQYF. The CDR3 bases are TGTGCCAGCAGTCTGAGAGGGGGCTACGAGCAGTACTTC.

The chain couples TRBV5-1 to TRBJ2-7; TRBD2 is a possible D gene (5 bases). Germline-derived CDR1 and CDR2 are SGHRS and YFSETQ. V was shortened by 4 bases and J by 0 bases, with 11 bases between the two germline ends. There are 14 residues in the CDR3. Here the CDR3 reads CASSPLATSYEQYF. CDR3 bases: TGCGCCAGCAGCCCCTTAGCGACCTCCTACGAGCAGTACTTC.

This sequence joins TRBV2 and TRBJ1-4, with 7 positions matching TRBD1. J was trimmed by 8 bases and V by 6 bases; bases with no gene match: 6. Germline CDR1 reads SNHLY; CDR2 reads FYNNEI. The CDR3 runs to 13 residues. This CDR3 is CASRRGTEEKLFF. CDR3 bases: TGTGCCAGCAGGAGGGGGACAGAGGAAAAACTGTTTTTT.

The V call is TRBV27, the J call TRBJ2-2; TRBD2 matches at 12 bases. Germline-derived CDR1 and CDR2 are MNHEY and SMNVEV (reference sequence). Trimming cost V 2 bases and J 5 bases; bases outside gene matches: 3. The CDR3 extends over 16 amino acids. This CDR3 reads CASSLNGLAGTGELFF. CDR3 nucleotide sequence: TGTGCCAGCAGTTTAAATGGACTAGCGGGAACCGGGGAGCTGTTTTTT.

This clone was observed a few times. CDR3 DNA: TGTGCCAGCAGCCCGCGGGACAGCGGGACCCAGTACTTC. Translating gives CASSPRDSGTQYF. The rearrangement links TRBV11-2 to TRBJ2-5, with D possibly being TRBD1 (7 bases). Trimming removed 5 bases from V and 7 bases from J, with 14 bases in between. Germline assignment: CDR1 SGHAT and CDR2 FQNNGV. This CDR3 contains 13 residues.

The rearrangement uses TRBV10-3 and TRBJ2-7; possibly TRBD2 for D (5 bases). CDR1 and CDR2 from the germline V gene are ENHRY and SYGVKD. Between the trimmed V and J ends, which lost 10 bases and 3 bases, there was a span of 10 bases. The CDR3 sequence is 11 residues long. The CDR3 region has the DNA TGTGCCACAGGACTGAGCTACGAGCAGTACTTC. Translating gives CATGLSYEQYF.

V gene TRBV6-1 combines with J gene TRBJ1-5; D perhaps matches TRBD1 (5 bases). The germline V gene has CDR1 MNHNS and CDR2 SASEGT. V was pared by 5 bases and J by 4 bases, with 12 bases between. This CDR3 has 14 amino acids. CDR3 loop: CASSIDGGNQPQHF. The CDR3 coding sequence is TGTGCCAGCAGTATAGATGGGGGAAATCAGCCCCAGCATTTT.

V gene TRBV11-2 combines with J gene TRBJ2-3; 11 nucleotides agree with TRBD2. The J segment lost 4 bases and the V segment lost 6 bases, leaving 6 bases of the junction unmatched. The CDR3 loop spans 15 amino acids. Germline assignment: CDR1 SGHAT and CDR2 FQNNGV. CDR3 bases: TGTGCCAGCAGACAAAGGGGACTAGCGGCAGATACGCAGTATTTT. Translated: CASRQRGLAADTQYF.

In its sample, this clone was seen once. The rearrangement joins TRBV19 to TRBJ2-1; D not resolved. This CDR3 has 14 residues. CDR1 and CDR2 from the germline V gene are LNHDA and SQIVND (reference sequence). V lost 6 bases, J lost 6 bases, and 15 bases lay in between. As DNA, the CDR3 is TGTGCCAGTAGCCGCTCCCGGGCCGTCAATGAGCAGTTCTTC. Translating it yields CASSRSRAVNEQFF.

The V call is TRBV2, the J call TRBJ2-5, with D unresolved. Trimming took 5 bases from V and 3 from J, leaving 4 bases between them. The CDR3 is 11 residues long. CDR1 and CDR2 (germline): SNHLY, FYNNEI. The CDR3 coding sequence is TGTGCCAGCAGTCCGAAAGAGACCCAGTACTTC. It translates to CASSPKETQYF.

The chain is built from TRBV19 and TRBJ2-7; tentative D call: TRBD2 (6 bases). The germline V and J ends were trimmed by 8 bases and 7 bases, with 15 bases remaining between them. Germline CDR1 reads LNHDA; CDR2 reads SQIVND (reference sequence). CDR3 size: 12 residues. The CDR3 sequence: CASGGSAGEQYF. The CDR3 region has the DNA TGTGCCAGTGGTGGATCCGCGGGAGAGCAGTACTTC. Combining the CDR3 with reference TRBV19 and TRBJ2-7 gives the whole variable domain DGGITQSPKYLFRKEGQNVTLSCEQNLNHDAMYWYRQDPGQGLRLIYYSQIVNDFQKGDIAEGYSVSREKKESFPLTVTSAQKNPTAFYLCASGGSAGEQYFGPGTRLTVT.

The chain recombines TRBV15 with TRBJ1-2; 8 bases fit TRBD1. The length of the CDR3 is 16 residues. J lost 7 bases, V lost 0 bases, and 10 bases had no gene match. From germline, CDR1 is LNHNV and CDR2 YYDKDF (reference sequence). Here the CDR3 reads CATSRDLGQGTSGYTF. The CDR3 coding sequence is TGTGCCACCAGCAGAGATCTTGGACAGGGTACTTCTGGCTACACCTTC.

For this clone: Since a much larger clone is just one base distant, this may be a read error. The sample contains more than one DNA sequence encoding this CDR3. V and J are TRBV5-1 and TRBJ1-3, with a tentative D call TRBD1 (6 bases). V was clipped by 4 bases and J by 2 bases, with 10 bases between them. From germline, CDR1 is SGHRS and CDR2 YFSETQ. The CDR3 runs to 14 residues. The CDR3 nucleotides read TGCGCCAGCAGCCCGGGGACACCTGGAAACACCATATATTTT. Its translation is CASSPGTPGNTIYF. Full variable domain (rest looked up from reference TRBV5-1 and TRBJ1-3): KAGVTQTPRYLIKTRGQQVTLSCSPISGHRSVSWYQQTPGQGLQFLFEYFSETQRNKGNFPGRFSGRQFSNSRSEMNVSTLELGDSALYLCASSPGTPGNTIYFGEGSWLTVV.

As concerns this clone: Distinct nucleotide sequences in the sample also encode this CDR3. The rearrangement joins TRBV18 to TRBJ1-1; TRBD1 matches at 9 bases. This CDR3 spans 14 amino acids. V lost 3 bases to trimming and J lost 6 bases; unmatched junction nucleotides: 5. From germline, CDR1 is KGHSH and CDR2 LQKENI. CDR3 sequence: CASSPGQGIAEAFF. The CDR3 region has the DNA TGTGCCAGCTCACCGGGACAGGGAATCGCTGAAGCTTTCTTT.

V is TRBV27 and J is TRBJ2-3, with D tentatively TRBD1 (6 bases). This CDR3 has 17 amino acids. The germline gives CDR1 MNHEY, CDR2 SMNVEV (reference sequence). V was shortened by 7 bases and J by 2 bases, with 22 bases between the two germline ends. The CDR3 DNA reads as TGTGCCAGCACCCCCGTAGGCAGGGGACCCCACACAGATACGCAGTATTTT. Its protein product is CASTPVGRGPHTDTQYF.

This clone has just a few counts. The V gene is TRBV19, the J gene TRBJ1-1; D is unresolved. From germline, CDR1 is LNHDA and CDR2 SQIVND (reference sequence). V shed 3 bases and J shed 4 bases, with 6 bases lying between them. The CDR3 extends over 12 amino acids. In DNA form, the CDR3 reads TGTGCCAGTAGTATGTGGGGCACTGAAGCTTTCTTT. Protein sequence: CASSMWGTEAFF.

The chain links TRBV6-1 to TRBJ1-5; 7 nucleotides line up with TRBD1. This CDR3 has 12 amino acids. Germline V lookup: CDR1 MNHNS, CDR2 SASEGT. The V gene end was trimmed by 8 bases and the J gene end by 6 bases; junction bases not matched to a gene: 4. The CDR3 bases are TGTGCCAGCGAACGACAGGGTCAGCCCCAGCATTTT. Its protein is CASERQGQPQHF.

This clone is a singleton in its sample. J is TRBJ2-5 and V is TRBV20-1; D is unclear. The CDR3 is 11 amino acids. CDR1 and CDR2 (germline): DFQATT, SNEGSKA (reference sequence). Trimming took 6 bases from V and 0 from J, leaving 5 bases between them. In DNA, the CDR3 is TGCAGTGCCAGGCACCAAGAGACCCAGTACTTC. As protein: CSARHQETQYF.

The chain recombines TRBV27 with TRBJ2-2; D remains ambiguous. This CDR3 contains 15 residues. V was pared by 3 bases and J by 5 bases, with 13 bases between. CDR1 is MNHEY and CDR2 is SMNVEV in the germline V gene (reference sequence). In nucleotides, the CDR3 is TGTGCCAGCAGTTTTCTTGGGATGGGGACCGGGGAGCTGTTTTTT. Its protein is CASSFLGMGTGELFF.

Comment on this clone: This sample also contains other DNA sequences that code for the same CDR3. This chain uses TRBV25-1 with TRBJ1-1; the D is unclear. The germline V gene encodes CDR1 MGHDK and CDR2 SYGVNS. The V and J ends lost 6 bases and 2 bases respectively, with 10 bases between them. The CDR3 spans 13 residues. CDR3 bases: TGTGCCAGCAGGCTTACAGATAACACTGAAGCTTTCTTT. It is translated as CASRLTDNTEAFF.

The chain uses TRBV11-1 and TRBJ2-5; D is possibly TRBD2 (6 bases). Germline assignment: CDR1 SGHAT and CDR2 FQDESV (reference sequence). V lost 2 bases and J 9 bases, leaving 19 bases between the germline ends. The length of the CDR3 is 15 residues. CDR3 loop: CASSLNRGPTGAQYF. Written as DNA, the CDR3 is TGTGCCAGCAGCTTAAATAGAGGGCCTACGGGGGCCCAGTACTTC. The variable domain in full, completed from reference TRBV11-1 and TRBJ2-5, reads EAEVAQSPRYKITEKSQAVAFWCDPISGHATLYWYRQILGQGPELLVQFQDESVVDDSQLPKDRFSAERLKGVDSTLKIQPAELGDSAMYLCASSLNRGPTGAQYFGPGTRLLVL.